This T cell receptor beta chain was retrieved from a study of shared clonotypes between healthy human individuals. CD8 cells classed as naive were CD45RO-negative and positively selected for CCR7, excluding terminally differentiated effector memory CD45RA+ cells. An assay was performed, and its level was deep. The assay was immunoSEQ multiplex PCR, and TCRdb's table has in-frame clones only and misses some. This repertoire shows around 2,100,000 clones, roughly 95% found once; its top ten account for less than 1.5%. This CDR3 contains 13 residues. Germline CDR1 WNHNN, CDR2 SYGVQD (reference sequence). Trimming left V 8 bases short and J 5 bases short, with 16 bases between.

The sequenced sample consisted of naive CD8+ T cells sorted from blood. This TCR derives from a man between 18 and 35 years old in good health. The chain couples TRBV10-1 to TRBJ2-7, with unresolved D. The CDR3 spells CASVARSYHEQYF. The CDR3 nucleotides are TGCGCCAGCGTGGCCCGGTCCTACCACGAGCAGTACTTC.